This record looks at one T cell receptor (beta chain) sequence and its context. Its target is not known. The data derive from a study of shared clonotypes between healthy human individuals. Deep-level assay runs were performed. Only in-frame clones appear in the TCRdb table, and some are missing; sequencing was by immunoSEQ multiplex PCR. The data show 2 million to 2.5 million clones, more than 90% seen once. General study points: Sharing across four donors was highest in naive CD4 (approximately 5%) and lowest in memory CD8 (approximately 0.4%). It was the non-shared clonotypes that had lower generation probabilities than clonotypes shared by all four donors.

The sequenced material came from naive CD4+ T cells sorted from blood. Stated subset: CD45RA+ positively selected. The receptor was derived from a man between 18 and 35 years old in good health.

The CDR3 spells CASSPGQGIHEQYF. In nucleotides, the CDR3 is TGTGCCAGCAGTCCCGGACAGGGTATCCACGAGCAGTACTTC. This chain uses TRBV6-6 with TRBJ2-7, with TRBD1 identical over 8 bases. Germline loops: CDR1 MNHNY, CDR2 SVGAGI (reference sequence). Trimming removed 5 bases from V and 5 bases from J; junction bases left unmatched: 8. The CDR3 loop spans 14 amino acids.